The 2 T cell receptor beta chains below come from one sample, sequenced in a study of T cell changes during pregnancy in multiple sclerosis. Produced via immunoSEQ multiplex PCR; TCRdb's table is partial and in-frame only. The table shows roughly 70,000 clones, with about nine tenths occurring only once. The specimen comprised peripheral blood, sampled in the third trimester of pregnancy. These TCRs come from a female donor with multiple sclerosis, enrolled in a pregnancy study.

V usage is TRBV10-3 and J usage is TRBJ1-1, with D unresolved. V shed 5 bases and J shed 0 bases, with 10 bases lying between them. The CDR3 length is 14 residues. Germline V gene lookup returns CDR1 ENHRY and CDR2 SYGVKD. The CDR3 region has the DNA TGTGCCATCAGTTCCGGACTGTTGAACACTGAAGCTTTCTTT. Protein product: CAISSGLLNTEAFF.

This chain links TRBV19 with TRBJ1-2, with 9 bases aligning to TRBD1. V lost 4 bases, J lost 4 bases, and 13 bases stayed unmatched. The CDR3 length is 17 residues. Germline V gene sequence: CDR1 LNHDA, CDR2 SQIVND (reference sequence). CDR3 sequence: CASSRRQGEVRGYGYTF. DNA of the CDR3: TGTGCCAGTAGTAGAAGACAGGGGGAAGTGCGTGGCTATGGCTACACCTTC.